This TCR beta chain was observed in a study of PD-1 blockade in classical Hodgkin lymphoma. Overall study context: Nivolumab dosed at 3 mg/kg went to patients intravenously every 2 weeks.

Remarks on this clone: Its antigen is currently unknown.

Profiling relied on immunoSEQ multiplex PCR, and the TCRdb table lists in-frame clones only, not all of them. The sample holds roughly 96,000 clones; about 91% are singletons and the top ten take about 10%. The study's findings and limits: There remain no defined causes for the repertoire differences, which possibly reflect disease activity or prior therapy. Researchers reported that CD4+ TCR diversity, though not CD8+, rose significantly by C4D1. Baseline diversity was lower in partial responders and progressors than complete responders.

The CDR3 is 12 amino acids. V gave up 0 bases and J gave up 9 bases, with 9 bases separating them. Germline CDR1 reads SGDLS; CDR2 reads YYNGEE. All trial patients relapsed after autologous stem cell transplantation. The V gene is TRBV9, the J gene TRBJ1-2; no reliable D call. This receptor was obtained from a human donor with classical Hodgkin lymphoma. Sample: peripheral blood mononuclear cells (PBMCs), taken before the second cycle of nivolumab. CDR3 sequence: CASSVGSGSYTF. CDR3 DNA sequence: TGTGCCAGCAGCGTAGGGAGCGGGAGCTACACCTTC.